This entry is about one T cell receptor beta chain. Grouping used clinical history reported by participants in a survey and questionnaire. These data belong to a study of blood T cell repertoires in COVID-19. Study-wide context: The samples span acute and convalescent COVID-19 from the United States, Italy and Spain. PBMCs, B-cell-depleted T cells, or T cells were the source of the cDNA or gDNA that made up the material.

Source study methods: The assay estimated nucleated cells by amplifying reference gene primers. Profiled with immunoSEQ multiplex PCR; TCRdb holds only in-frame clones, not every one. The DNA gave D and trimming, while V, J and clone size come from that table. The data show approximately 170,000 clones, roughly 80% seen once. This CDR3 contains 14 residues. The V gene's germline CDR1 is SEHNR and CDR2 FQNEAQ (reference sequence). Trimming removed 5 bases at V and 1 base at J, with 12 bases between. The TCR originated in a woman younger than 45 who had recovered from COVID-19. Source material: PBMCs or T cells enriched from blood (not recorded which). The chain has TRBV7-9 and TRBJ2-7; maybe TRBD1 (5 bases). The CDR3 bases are TGTGCCAGCAGCCCTAACAGGCAATCCTACGAGCAGTACTTC. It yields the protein CASSPNRQSYEQYF.